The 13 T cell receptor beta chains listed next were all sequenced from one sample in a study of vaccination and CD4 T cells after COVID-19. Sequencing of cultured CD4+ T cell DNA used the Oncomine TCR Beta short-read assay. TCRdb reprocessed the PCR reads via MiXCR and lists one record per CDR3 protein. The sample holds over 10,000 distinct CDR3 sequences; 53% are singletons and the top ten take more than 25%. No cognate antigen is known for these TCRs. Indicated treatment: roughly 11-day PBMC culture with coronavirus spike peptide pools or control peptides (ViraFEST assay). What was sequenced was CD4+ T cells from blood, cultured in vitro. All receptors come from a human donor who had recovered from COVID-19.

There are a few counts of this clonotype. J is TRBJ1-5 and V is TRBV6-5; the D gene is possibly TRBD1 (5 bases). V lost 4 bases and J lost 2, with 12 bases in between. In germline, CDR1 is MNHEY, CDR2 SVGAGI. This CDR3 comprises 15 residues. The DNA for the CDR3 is TGTGCCAGCAGTTGGGACGACCTGGGCAATCAGCCCCAGCATTTT. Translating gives CASSWDDLGNQPQHF.

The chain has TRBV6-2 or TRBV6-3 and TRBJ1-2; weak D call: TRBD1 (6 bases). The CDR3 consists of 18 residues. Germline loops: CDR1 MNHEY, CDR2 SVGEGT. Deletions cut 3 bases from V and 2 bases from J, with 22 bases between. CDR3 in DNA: TGTGCCAGCAGTTATTTGGCGCTAGGAGGAGGGACAAACTATGGCTACACCTTC. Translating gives CASSYLALGGGTNYGYTF.

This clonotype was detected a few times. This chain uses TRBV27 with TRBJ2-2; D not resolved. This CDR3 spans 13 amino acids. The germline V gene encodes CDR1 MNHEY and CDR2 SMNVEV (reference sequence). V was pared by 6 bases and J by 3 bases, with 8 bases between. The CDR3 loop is CASRLSYTGELFF. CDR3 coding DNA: TGTGCCAGCAGGCTGAGCTACACCGGGGAGCTGTTTTTT.

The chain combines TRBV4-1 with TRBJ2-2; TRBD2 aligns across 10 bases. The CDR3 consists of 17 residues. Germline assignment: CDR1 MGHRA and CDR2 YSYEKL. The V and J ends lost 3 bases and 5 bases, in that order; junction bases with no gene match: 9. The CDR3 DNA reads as TGCGCCAGCAGCCAGGACGATCTAGCGGGAGTAACCGGGGAGCTGTTTTTT. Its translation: CASSQDDLAGVTGELFF.

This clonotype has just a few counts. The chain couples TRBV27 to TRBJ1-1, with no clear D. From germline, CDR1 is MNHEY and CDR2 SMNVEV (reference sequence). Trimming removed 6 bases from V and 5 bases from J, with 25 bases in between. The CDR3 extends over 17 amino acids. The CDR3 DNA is TGTGCCAGCAGCTACCTTGGCGACGGGGTGGGTCGGACTGAAGCTTTCTTT. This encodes CASSYLGDGVGRTEAFF.

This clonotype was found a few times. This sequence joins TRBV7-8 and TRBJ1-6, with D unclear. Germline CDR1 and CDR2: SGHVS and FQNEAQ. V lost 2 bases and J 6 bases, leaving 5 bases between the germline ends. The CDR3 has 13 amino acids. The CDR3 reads CASSLRPNSPLHF. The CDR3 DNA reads TGTGCCAGCAGCTTACGGCCTAATTCACCCCTCCACTTT.

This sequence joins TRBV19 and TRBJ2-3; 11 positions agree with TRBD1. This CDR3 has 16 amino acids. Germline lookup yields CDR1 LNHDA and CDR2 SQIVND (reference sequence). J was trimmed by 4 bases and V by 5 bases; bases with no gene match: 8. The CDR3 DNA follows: TGTGCCAGTAGTGGCAGGACAGGGGGCCGGCCAGATACGCAGTATTTT. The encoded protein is CASSGRTGGRPDTQYF.

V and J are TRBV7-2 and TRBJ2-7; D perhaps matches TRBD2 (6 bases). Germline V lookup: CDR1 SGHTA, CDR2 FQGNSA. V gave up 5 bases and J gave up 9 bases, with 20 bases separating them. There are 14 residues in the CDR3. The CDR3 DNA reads TGTGCCAGCAGCCTCGAAGCTAGCGCCTCGGGGCAGTACTTC. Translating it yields CASSLEASASGQYF. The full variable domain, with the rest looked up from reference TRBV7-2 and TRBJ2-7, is GAGVSQSPSNKVTEKGKDVELRCDPISGHTALYWYRQSLGQGLEFLIYFQGNSAPDKSGLPSDRFSAERTGGSVSTLTIQRTQQEDSAVYLCASSLEASASGQYFGPGTRLTVT.

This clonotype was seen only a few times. The chain's CDR3 is CSASSLQETQYF. In DNA, the CDR3 is TGCAGTGCTAGTTCACTTCAAGAGACCCAGTACTTC. The chain combines TRBV20-1 with TRBJ2-5; D is unclear. Per germline, CDR1 DFQATT and CDR2 SNEGSKA (reference sequence). Deletions cut 3 bases from V and 2 bases from J, with 7 bases between. The CDR3 totals 12 residues.

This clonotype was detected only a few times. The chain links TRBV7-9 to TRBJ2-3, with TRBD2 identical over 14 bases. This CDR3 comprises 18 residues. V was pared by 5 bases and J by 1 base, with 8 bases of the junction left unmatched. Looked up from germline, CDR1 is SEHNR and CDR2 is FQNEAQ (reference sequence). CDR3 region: CASSLGTSGGLGTDTQYF. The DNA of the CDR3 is TGTGCCAGCAGCCTCGGGACTAGCGGGGGACTTGGCACAGATACGCAGTATTTT.

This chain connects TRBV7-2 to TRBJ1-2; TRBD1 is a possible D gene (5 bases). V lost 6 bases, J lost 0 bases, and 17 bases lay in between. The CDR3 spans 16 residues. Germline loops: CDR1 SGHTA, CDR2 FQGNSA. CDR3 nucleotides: TGTGCCAGCAGGGAGGCCGGCAGGGCACCTAACTATGGCTACACCTTC. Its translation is CASREAGRAPNYGYTF.

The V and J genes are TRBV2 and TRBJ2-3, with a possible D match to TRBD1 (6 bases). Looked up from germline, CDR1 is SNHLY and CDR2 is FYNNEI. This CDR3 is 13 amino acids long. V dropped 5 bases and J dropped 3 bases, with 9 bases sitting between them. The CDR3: CASSRTATDTQYF. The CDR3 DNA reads TGTGCCAGCAGTCGGACAGCAACAGATACGCAGTATTTT.

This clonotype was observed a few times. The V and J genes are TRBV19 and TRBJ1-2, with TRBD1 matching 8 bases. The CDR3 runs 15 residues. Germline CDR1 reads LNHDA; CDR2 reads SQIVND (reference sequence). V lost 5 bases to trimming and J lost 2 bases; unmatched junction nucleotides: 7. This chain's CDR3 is CASSPLDRDNYGYTF. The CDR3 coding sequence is TGTGCCAGTAGTCCGCTGGACAGGGACAACTATGGCTACACCTTC.